What follows are 17 T cell receptor beta chains derived from one specimen sequenced in a study of blood T cell repertoires in COVID-19. Sequencing used immunoSEQ multiplex PCR; TCRdb keeps in-frame clones, though not all of them. The sample includes about 150,000 clones, 84% of them seen just once. The sample taken for sequencing was peripheral blood. The receptor source for this set is a man aged 25-45 years with COVID-19, enrolled during active disease.

The DNA for the CDR3 is TGTGCCACCAGCACCTTCCAGGGAGGTGGCTACACCTTC. The encoded protein is CATSTFQGGGYTF. V and J are TRBV15 and TRBJ1-2, with D perhaps TRBD1 (5 bases). Trimming shortened V by 4 bases and J by 7 bases, and 13 bases separated the two germline ends. CDR1 is LNHNV and CDR2 is YYDKDF in the germline V gene (reference sequence). This CDR3 comprises 13 residues.

The rearrangement links TRBV6-5 to TRBJ1-1, with D unclear. CDR1 and CDR2 (germline): MNHEY, SVGAGI. V shed 9 bases and J shed 1 base, with 6 bases lying between them. CDR3 length: 11 residues. CDR3 nucleotides: TGTGCCAGTGGAGGGAACACTGAAGCTTTCTTT. Its translation: CASGGNTEAFF.

This clone has only one observation. V gene TRBV2 combines with J gene TRBJ2-1; D unclear. From germline, CDR1 is SNHLY and CDR2 FYNNEI. Trimming cost V 2 bases and J 2 bases, with 10 bases left between them. The CDR3 contains 15 residues. This chain's CDR3 is CASSELLLTYNEQFF. CDR3 nucleotide sequence: TGTGCCAGCAGTGAACTACTTCTAACCTACAATGAGCAGTTCTTC.

This chain uses TRBV10-3 with TRBJ1-1; 8 nucleotides align to TRBD1. Germline V lookup: CDR1 ENHRY, CDR2 SYGVKD. Trimming at V came to 5 bases and at J to 4 bases, leaving 9 bases not matched to a gene. The CDR3 runs 15 residues. The CDR3 reads CAISSRTGLGTEAFF. In DNA, the CDR3 is TGTGCCATCAGTTCTCGGACAGGGTTGGGCACTGAAGCTTTCTTT.

V is TRBV6-6 and J is TRBJ2-2, with D perhaps TRBD1 (6 bases). Trimming stripped 11 bases from V and 4 bases from J, with 8 bases between. CDR1 is MNHNY, CDR2 SVGAGI, per germline (reference sequence). The length of the CDR3 is 11 residues. The chain's CDR3 is CASGVTGELFF. The CDR3 region has the DNA TGTGCCTCAGGGGTCACCGGGGAGCTGTTTTTT.

The DNA for the CDR3 is TGTGCCAGCAGCTTGGTGTACTCTGGGGCCAACGTCCTGACTTTC. Protein sequence: CASSLVYSGANVLTF. The rearrangement links TRBV5-6 to TRBJ2-6; no reliable D call. The CDR3 loop spans 15 amino acids. V lost 0 bases and J lost 0, with 4 bases in between. Per the germline V gene, CDR1 is SGHDT and CDR2 is YYEEEE.

The chain links TRBV5-1 to TRBJ1-1, with TRBD1 matching over 8 bases. CDR1 and CDR2 from the germline V gene are SGHRS and YFSETQ. V gave up 4 bases and J gave up 3 bases; unmatched junction bases: 11. This CDR3 has 16 residues. CDR3 in DNA: TGCGCCAGCAGCCGGGGAAGTGGACAGGGTGACACTGAAGCTTTCTTT. It translates to CASSRGSGQGDTEAFF. Using reference TRBV5-1 and TRBJ1-1 for the parts outside the CDR3, the full variable domain is KAGVTQTPRYLIKTRGQQVTLSCSPISGHRSVSWYQQTPGQGLQFLFEYFSETQRNKGNFPGRFSGRQFSNSRSEMNVSTLELGDSALYLCASSRGSGQGDTEAFFGQGTRLTVV.

The rearrangement links TRBV28 to TRBJ1-2, with D maybe TRBD1 (6 bases). CDR3 length equals 12 residues. Germline V CDR1 and CDR2: MDHEN, SYDVKM. V gave up 7 bases and J gave up 5 bases, with 11 bases separating them. The CDR3 DNA sequence: TGTGCCAGCATTGGACAGCCTTATGGCTACACCTTC. Its translation is CASIGQPYGYTF.

The gene calls are TRBV2 and TRBJ1-1, with D perhaps matching TRBD1 (6 bases). Trimming pared 3 bases from V and 0 bases from J, leaving 11 bases between. Germline V CDR1 and CDR2: SNHLY, FYNNEI. The CDR3 is 15 amino acids. CDR3 in DNA: TGTGCCAGCAGTGATACTGGGACAATGAACACTGAAGCTTTCTTT. It translates to CASSDTGTMNTEAFF.

This clone was observed a few times. V gene TRBV19 combines with J gene TRBJ2-2, with a tentative D call TRBD2 (6 bases). The germline CDR1 and CDR2 sequences are LNHDA and SQIVND (reference sequence). The CDR3 is made up of 16 amino acids. V was clipped by 3 bases and J by 4 bases, with 15 bases between them. The CDR3 is CASSIRGNNPTGELFF. CDR3 DNA: TGTGCCAGTAGTATTCGGGGGAATAACCCCACCGGGGAGCTGTTTTTT.

CDR3 region: CASSSVNQPQHF. CDR3 DNA sequence: TGTGCCAGCAGTTCAGTCAATCAGCCCCAGCATTTT. V and J are TRBV7-9 and TRBJ1-5, with D uncertain. Between the trimmed V and J ends, which lost 6 bases and 3 bases, there was a span of 6 bases. There are 12 residues in the CDR3. Germline values: CDR1 SEHNR, CDR2 FQNEAQ (reference sequence).

The CDR3 sequence: CASSPIVGGNQPQHF. DNA of the CDR3: TGTGCCAGCAGCCCGATCGTGGGCGGCAATCAGCCCCAGCATTTT. The V and J genes are TRBV7-2 and TRBJ1-5; D call uncertain. Germline assignment: CDR1 SGHTA and CDR2 FQGNSA. Trimming took 5 bases from V and 2 from J, leaving 13 bases between them. This CDR3 has 15 amino acids.

This clone was seen a single time. The chain links TRBV11-2 to TRBJ2-1, with a possible D match to TRBD1 (6 bases). The CDR3 runs to 15 residues. From germline, CDR1 is SGHAT and CDR2 FQNNGV. Trimming removed 2 bases from V and 3 bases from J, with 11 bases in between. The CDR3 here is CASSLQGYFYNEQFF. As DNA, the CDR3 is TGTGCCAGCAGCTTACAGGGGTATTTCTACAATGAGCAGTTCTTC. The full variable domain, completed using reference TRBV11-2 and TRBJ2-1, is EAGVAQSPRYKIIEKRQSVAFWCNPISGHATLYWYQQILGQGPKLLIQFQNNGVVDDSQLPKDRFSAERLKGVDSTLKIQPAKLEDSAVYLCASSLQGYFYNEQFFGPGTRLTVL.

Only a few counts were recorded for this clone. The chain joins TRBV28 to TRBJ1-5; D is perhaps TRBD1 (6 bases). CDR1 MDHEN and CDR2 SYDVKM come from the germline V gene. This CDR3 has 13 residues. The germline V and J ends were trimmed by 7 bases and 2 bases, with 9 bases remaining between them. DNA for the CDR3: TGTGCCAGCACCCCAGGGGGCAATCAGCCCCAGCATTTT. This gives the protein CASTPGGNQPQHF.

This chain uses TRBV10-2 with TRBJ1-3; D remains unclear. The CDR3 loop spans 16 amino acids. CDR1 WSHSY and CDR2 SAAADI come from the germline V gene. Trimming pared 6 bases from V and 0 bases from J, leaving 15 bases between. CDR3 coding DNA: TGCGCCAGCAGCCCCGTTCAGGCTCACTCTGGAAACACCATATATTTT. Protein: CASSPVQAHSGNTIYF.

This clone was seen ten or more times. The chain has TRBV2 and TRBJ1-5, with 7 bases identical to TRBD1. The germline V gene has CDR1 SNHLY and CDR2 FYNNEI. The CDR3 is 13 residues long. V was clipped by 6 bases and J by 2 bases; unmatched bases: 1. CDR3 residues: CASRGQGNQPQHF. CDR3 nucleotide sequence: TGTGCCAGCAGAGGACAGGGCAATCAGCCCCAGCATTTT.

This clone occurred a few times. The chain is built from TRBV10-2 and TRBJ2-7; 12 bases are a match to TRBD2. CDR3 size: 16 residues. Trimming at V came to 6 bases and at J to 6 bases, leaving 12 bases not matched to a gene. The germline V gene encodes CDR1 WSHSY and CDR2 SAAADI. In DNA form, the CDR3 reads TGCGCCAGCAGGACTAGCGGGGGTACCCCCTACGTCGAGCAGTACTTC. Encoded protein: CASRTSGGTPYVEQYF.